This T cell receptor (beta chain) was sequenced for a study of shared clonotypes between healthy human individuals. Original data processing: ImmunoSEQ sequences covered only the junction and lacked quality scores; filtering therefore differed. TCRdb's table, derived via immunoSEQ multiplex PCR, lists solely in-frame clones and lacks some. V and J calls and clone size are given by that table; D and trimming were obtained from the DNA. The repertoire holds about 2.3 million clones, with 80% to 95% as singletons. All the donors were Caucasian adults who lived in Nashville, Tennessee. CDR3 size: 18 residues. Unmatched junction bases numbered 17, after V lost 10 bases and J lost 3 bases. CDR1 is MNHEY, CDR2 SMNVEV, per germline (reference sequence).

The sequence was collected from a man between 18 and 29 years old in good health. Some clones in this sample may be carry-over from other donors' samples. Sequenced sample: naive CD4+ T cells from PBMCs. Subset specified: CD45RA+ positively selected. The J gene is TRBJ2-7, the V gene TRBV27; 14 nucleotides match TRBD2. CDR3 residues: CATRRLGTSGREIYEQYF. DNA for the CDR3: TGTGCCACTCGACGCCTTGGGACTAGCGGGAGAGAGATCTACGAGCAGTACTTC.